Here is one T cell receptor (beta chain) with its context. The antigen it recognizes is unknown. One base away there is no much larger clone; base qualities are not given. This entry belongs to a study of T cell responses to AZD1222 COVID-19 vaccine (dated by TCRdb to about 2021). Regarding the study in general: Because spike-specific TCR depth and breadth did not differ between the two schedules, AZD1222 recipients who got a second dose at roughly 4 weeks were pooled with those who got a second dose at roughly 12 weeks. A total of roughly 240 trial participants underwent TCR sequencing, of whom some 210 received two doses of AZD1222 and about 25 received two doses of the MenACWY control vaccine. Trial participants were enrolled by age into 18-55, 56-69 and 70-plus year subgroups, with about 150, 27 and 61 TCR-sequenced participants respectively.

The sample's time point label, decoded: baseline before first vaccination. Vaccinee samples were obtained from the UK trials COV001 and COV002, which included a single-blind randomized controlled phase 2/3 trial of AZD1222 (ChAdOx1 nCoV-19) in healthy adults. For TCRbeta chain sequencing, PBMC samples from trial participants were taken at day 0 and at day 28 after the second dose. The CDR3 regions of human TCRbeta chains were analyzed by immunosequencing. Per the source publication's procedure: Repertoire TCRs were checked for matches against a reference library of SARS-CoV-2-specific TCRs that had been generated using the MIRA antigen-specificity platform. Breadth meant the fraction of unique TCRs that were SARS-CoV-2-associated, whereas depth meant the fraction of total T cells that were SARS-CoV-2-associated. Using the MIRA data, each spike-specific TCR was assigned both to the spike region to which the TCR was reactive and to a CD4 or CD8 class. Log10-transformed breadth and depth values were compared by one-way ANOVA with Sidak's multiple comparisons tests. Entries here come from immuneACCESS through TCRdb and include only in-frame sequences with V and J called. Some clones fail to appear in such tables; in the studies checked, an unresolved V gene covers under half of the shortfall, and the cause of the remainder is unknown. V and J calls and clone size are given by that table; D and trimming were obtained from the DNA. A total of more than 150,000 clones appear in this sample, 75% to 90% of them only once. The ten largest clones take up 5% to 7% of the sample.

From cysteine to phenylalanine, the CDR3 is 14 amino acids long. Of the read, only the CDR3 DNA is kept; its 42 bases are in frame from base 1. Per the germline V gene, MNHEY is the CDR1 and SVGAGI is the CDR2. V gives up 5 bases and J gives up 1 base, and the segment between their germline ends measures 11 bases. Points the paper makes about the study in general: Epitopes outside the regions mutated in the B.1.351 and B.1.1.7 variants were reportedly recognized by nearly half of the unique spike-specific TCRs. Because no day 14 peak-response samples were available, the repertoires could be characterized only after the peak T cell response. The 56-69-year group was small, and its depth increase did not reach significance, likely because of low power. Conclusions about previously exposed vaccinees are limited because only five to seven AZD1222 recipients were SARS-CoV-2 seropositive at baseline. The vaccine-associated CD4 TCRs covered the entire spike protein, and the dominant responses fell in regions 160-218 and 743-854. A significant rise in spike-specific TCR breadth and depth was observed after two AZD1222 doses relative to day 0 and relative to MenACWY recipients. Participants were mostly white British and included more females than males, and it was suggested by the authors that clonal diversity may have been underestimated.

Sequenced material: peripheral blood, taken on day 0 of AZD1222 vaccination. This sequence originates from an adult in good health. Rearrangement joined TRBV6-5 to TRBJ1-2; too little of a D gene remains to name it. The DNA sequence is given as TGTGCCAGCAGTCGAGAAGACGGTAACTATGGCTACACCTTC. Its protein product is CASSREDGNYGYTF.